These 6 T cell receptor beta chains came from one sample sequenced in a study of PD-L1 blockade in urothelial cancer. Time point: pretreatment peripheral blood. Profiling relied on immunoSEQ multiplex PCR, and the TCRdb table lists in-frame clones only, not all of them. Among around 130,000 clones, approximately 84% were seen once, and the ten largest hold roughly 3.2%. This specimen was PBMCs, taken around atezolizumab (anti-PD-L1) treatment. Receptors were obtained from a middle-aged man with urothelial cancer.

The CDR3 DNA is TGTGCCAGCAGTTGGACAGGGGGTAATAATGAAAAACTGTTTTTT. Translating it yields CASSWTGGNNEKLFF. This chain connects TRBV6-6 to TRBJ1-4; TRBD1 aligns across 10 bases. CDR1 is MNHNY and CDR2 is SVGAGI in the germline V gene (reference sequence). With V trimmed by 4 bases and J by 4 bases, 3 bases remained unmatched. The CDR3 runs 15 residues.

The genes are TRBV6-1 and TRBJ2-4; D not resolved. The CDR3 runs 13 residues. From germline, CDR1 is MNHNS and CDR2 SASEGT. Deletions cut 6 bases from V and 6 bases from J, with 12 bases between. CDR3 amino acids: CASRVVVSNIQYF. The CDR3 DNA reads TGTGCCAGCAGAGTTGTAGTATCAAACATTCAGTACTTC.

The gene calls are TRBV27 and TRBJ2-5; 8 bases match TRBD1. Germline V lookup: CDR1 MNHEY, CDR2 SMNVEV (reference sequence). The CDR3 covers 15 residues. Germline trimming cut 5 bases from V and 4 bases from J; bases unmatched to any gene: 9. This CDR3 reads CASSQDRGIGETQYF. The CDR3 nucleotides are TGTGCCAGCAGTCAAGACAGGGGAATCGGAGAGACCCAGTACTTC.

J is TRBJ2-3 and V is TRBV2; possible D gene TRBD1, 5 bases. The CDR3 totals 13 residues. In germline, CDR1 is SNHLY, CDR2 FYNNEI. V lost 6 bases, J lost 3 bases, and 10 bases lay in between. CDR3 nucleotide sequence: TGTGCCAGCAGGGGGCGCAGGACAGATACGCAGTATTTT. Residues: CASRGRRTDTQYF. Together with reference TRBV2 and TRBJ2-3, the CDR3 gives the full variable domain: EPEVTQTPSHQVTQMGQEVILRCVPISNHLYFYWYRQILGQKVEFLVSFYNNEISEKSEIFDDQFSVERPDGSNFTLKIRSTKLEDSAMYFCASRGRRTDTQYFGPGTRLTVL.

The V gene is TRBV28, the J gene TRBJ2-3; possible D gene TRBD1, 5 bases. The length of the CDR3 is 15 residues. Trimming took off 0 bases at V and 4 bases at J, with 11 bases between the two ends. Germline V gene sequence: CDR1 MDHEN, CDR2 SYDVKM. This chain's CDR3 is CASSLWPQGADTQYF. CDR3 coding DNA: TGTGCCAGCAGTTTATGGCCCCAGGGTGCAGATACGCAGTATTTT.

This sequence joins TRBV5-1 and TRBJ2-7; TRBD1 agrees at 9 bases. V lost 0 bases and J lost 7; bases outside the gene matches: 14. The CDR3 length is 17 residues. The germline V gene has CDR1 SGHRS and CDR2 YFSETQ. As DNA, the CDR3 is TGCGCCAGCAGCTTGGAAGGGTATAGGACAGGGGCAGGGGAGCAGTACTTC. It translates to CASSLEGYRTGAGEQYF. Together with reference TRBV5-1 and TRBJ2-7, the CDR3 gives the full variable domain: KAGVTQTPRYLIKTRGQQVTLSCSPISGHRSVSWYQQTPGQGLQFLFEYFSETQRNKGNFPGRFSGRQFSNSRSEMNVSTLELGDSALYLCASSLEGYRTGAGEQYFGPGTRLTVT.